This T cell receptor beta chain was recovered during a study of T-cell reconstitution after alpha-beta-depleted transplantation in children. General study points: Some patients' high day-60 TCRbeta diversity was traced to surviving recipient T cells and thymic progenitors.

Unique molecular identifiers were built into the TCRbeta library. TCRdb itself ran the PCR reads through MiXCR, one entry per CDR3 protein. Of about 580,000 distinct CDR3 sequences in the sample, roughly 30% were seen once. V lost 5 bases, J lost 2 bases, and 8 bases stayed unmatched. The CDR3 has 14 residues. Germline CDR1 reads DFQATT; CDR2 reads SNEGSKA (reference sequence). About this clonotype itself: Its matching antigen is unknown.

The chain has TRBV20-1 and TRBJ2-7; 8 bases map to TRBD2. This clonotype was obtained from a boy younger than two with Wiskott-Aldrich syndrome, due to receive a stem cell transplant. The sample was PBMCs, taken before TCRalphabeta/CD19-depleted stem cell transplant. In nucleotides, the CDR3 is TGCAGTGCTGGGAGCGGGAGAGCGCCCTACGAGCAGTACTTC. Translated, it gives CSAGSGRAPYEQYF.